These T cell receptor beta chains were read from a single sample in a study of identical twins. TCRdb analysed the 5' RACE reads with MiXCR anew, one entry per CDR3 protein. The table includes roughly 150,000 distinct CDR3 sequences, around 3.6% detected once. The sequenced sample was memory T cells sorted from blood. The receptors derive from a man younger than 35 in good health. The CDR3 runs from the conserved cysteine through the conserved F or W. A D gene is named only where the DNA matches it firmly. The listing skips clone size in some rows; elsewhere it reads once, few, many or a size class.

d_call clone_size j_call v_call cdr3_aa cdr3_nt
TRBD1 many TRBJ1-1 TRBV29-1 CSAGQGGNTEAFF TGCAGCGCCGGACAGGGGGGAAATACTGAAGCTTTCTTT
. many TRBJ2-7 TRBV2 CASKVGDHSYEQYF TGTGCCAGCAAAGTTGGGGACCACTCCTACGAGCAGTACTTC
. many TRBJ2-1 TRBV7-7 CASSLEGGEQFF TGTGCCAGCAGCTTAGAGGGCGGTGAGCAGTTCTTC
TRBD2 . TRBJ2-1 TRBV6-2/TRBV6-3 CASSPNPGLDKFF TGTGCCAGCAGCCCGAACCCGGGACTAGATAAGTTCTTC
. many TRBJ1-5 TRBV4-2 CASSQGWDPNQPQHF TGTGCCAGCAGCCAAGGGTGGGACCCCAATCAGCCCCAGCATTTT
. many TRBJ2-3 TRBV9 CASSVRGQGRTDTQYF TGTGCCAGCAGCGTAAGAGGGCAGGGTCGTACAGATACGCAGTATTTT
TRBD1 many TRBJ2-5 TRBV12-3/TRBV12-4 CASSFARGRMETQYF TGTGCCAGCAGTTTCGCCAGGGGGCGGATGGAGACCCAGTACTTC
TRBD1 many TRBJ2-2 TRBV7-2 CASRPRQGESTGELFF TGTGCCAGCAGACCCCGACAGGGGGAATCCACCGGGGAGCTGTTTTTT
. many TRBJ1-1 TRBV5-1 CASSRDPENTEAFF TGCGCCAGCAGCCGGGACCCAGAGAACACTGAAGCTTTCTTT
. many TRBJ1-1 TRBV5-6 CASSLWGGTEAFF TGTGCCAGCAGCTTGTGGGGAGGGACTGAAGCTTTCTTT
. many TRBJ2-3 TRBV20-1 CSATVYTQYF TGCAGTGCTACAGTATATACGCAGTATTTT
. . TRBJ1-4 TRBV2 CASSWADPDATNEKLFF TGTGCCAGCAGTTGGGCAGATCCTGATGCAACTAATGAAAAACTGTTTTTT
TRBD2 many TRBJ2-2 TRBV20-1 CSARSTSGTTTGELFF TGCAGTGCTAGATCGACTAGCGGGACTACCACCGGGGAGCTGTTTTTT
. many TRBJ2-7 TRBV20-1 CSARSVRDSYEQYF TGCAGTGCTAGATCGGTCAGAGACTCCTACGAGCAGTACTTC
. few TRBJ2-4 TRBV5-6 CASSLSRALAKNIQYF TGTGCCAGCAGCTTGAGCAGGGCCCTAGCCAAAAACATTCAGTACTTC
. few TRBJ1-1 TRBV19 CASSTTATEAFF TGTGCCAGTAGTACCACGGCCACTGAAGCTTTCTTT
. many TRBJ2-5 TRBV29-1 CSGARETQYF TGCAGCGGCGCAAGGGAGACCCAGTACTTC
. many TRBJ2-3 TRBV20-1 CSARGSTRDTQYF TGCAGTGCTAGGGGAAGCACCCGGGATACGCAGTATTTT
. many TRBJ1-2 TRBV29-1 CSVEDPGRRGYTF TGCAGCGTTGAAGATCCGGGACGGCGGGGCTACACCTTC
TRBD1 many TRBJ1-5 TRBV29-1 CSVAATGGMWEPQHF TGCAGCGTTGCGGCGACAGGGGGGATGTGGGAGCCCCAGCATTTT
. many TRBJ1-1 TRBV14 CASSQNLGYTEAFF TGTGCCAGCAGCCAAAACTTGGGGTACACTGAAGCTTTCTTT
. many TRBJ1-6 TRBV7-6 CASSPSQDSPLHF TGTGCCAGCAGCCCGAGTCAGGATTCACCCCTCCACTTT
. many TRBJ2-1 TRBV29-1 CSGTSYNEQFF TGCAGCGGGACCTCCTACAATGAGCAGTTCTTC
TRBD2 many TRBJ2-3 TRBV20-1 CSPRTSGGEDTQYF TGCAGTCCCCGGACTAGCGGGGGGGAAGATACGCAGTATTTT
TRBD1 . TRBJ1-5 TRBV11-2 CASSSQGVLNQPQHF TGTGCCAGCAGCTCCCAGGGGGTTCTCAATCAGCCCCAGCATTTT
. many TRBJ2-7 TRBV14 CASSSQPQGGEQYF TGTGCCAGCAGCTCCCAGCCCCAAGGGGGTGAGCAGTACTTC
. many TRBJ2-7 TRBV24-1 CATSLLNASYEQYF TGTGCCACCAGCCTACTGAATGCGTCCTACGAGCAGTACTTC
. many TRBJ2-3 TRBV24-1 CATSDRRSTDTQYF TGTGCCACCAGTGACCGGAGAAGCACAGATACGCAGTATTTT
. many TRBJ2-1 TRBV20-1 CSAQTPRSSYNEQFF TGCAGTGCCCAGACTCCCCGGAGCTCCTACAATGAGCAGTTCTTC
TRBD1 many TRBJ2-1 TRBV12-3/TRBV12-4 CASSVRTGGYNEQFF TGTGCCAGCAGTGTCCGGACAGGGGGCTACAATGAGCAGTTCTTC
. many TRBJ2-3 TRBV7-2 CASSLGAGGTDTQYF TGTGCCAGCAGCTTAGGCGCCGGAGGGACAGATACGCAGTATTTT
. many TRBJ1-2 TRBV7-2 CASSPNTYGYTF TGTGCCAGCAGCCCGAATACCTATGGCTACACCTTC
. many TRBJ2-2 TRBV10-3 CAISGGAAGELFF TGTGCCATCAGTGGTGGGGCGGCCGGGGAGCTGTTTTTT
. few TRBJ2-1 TRBV7-6 CASSKADSLNEQFF TGTGCCAGCAGCAAAGCGGACAGCCTCAATGAGCAGTTCTTC
TRBD1 few TRBJ2-5 TRBV12-3/TRBV12-4 CASSVSGTGVQETQYF TGTGCCAGCAGTGTCTCCGGGACAGGGGTGCAAGAGACCCAGTACTTC
TRBD2 few TRBJ2-1 TRBV5-1 CASRWGASGSGNEQFF TGCGCCAGCAGATGGGGCGCTAGCGGGAGTGGAAATGAGCAGTTCTTC
. many TRBJ2-3 TRBV9 CASSDGWVTDTQYF TGTGCCAGCAGCGACGGTTGGGTTACAGATACGCAGTATTTT
. few TRBJ2-3 TRBV20-1 CSAPLARVRSTDTQYF TGCAGTGCTCCTCTAGCGAGAGTGAGGAGCACAGATACGCAGTATTTT
. many TRBJ2-5 TRBV28 CASRSLSARQETQYF TGTGCCAGCAGAAGCCTCAGCGCGAGACAAGAGACCCAGTACTTC
. many TRBJ2-3 TRBV5-1 CASSGGISSGPDTQYF TGCGCCAGCAGCGGGGGGATCAGCTCCGGGCCAGATACGCAGTATTTT
. many TRBJ2-1 TRBV28 CASSFRVWNEQFF TGTGCCAGCAGTTTTAGGGTTTGGAATGAGCAGTTCTTC
. many TRBJ2-3 TRBV7-6 CASSLLRGFTSTDTQYF TGTGCCAGCAGCTTACTTCGCGGCTTTACTAGCACAGATACGCAGTATTTT
. many TRBJ2-1 TRBV20-1 CSARLTTEQFF TGCAGTGCTAGACTCACTACGGAGCAGTTCTTC
. many TRBJ2-4 TRBV21-1 CASSKVRTGVLAKNIQYF TGTGCCAGCAGCAAAGTTCGGACAGGGGTCCTAGCCAAAAACATTCAGTACTTC
. many TRBJ2-5 TRBV20-1 CSNLNQTQYF TGCAGTAACCTAAACCAGACCCAGTACTTC
TRBD1 many TRBJ1-2 TRBV3-1 CASSHSPGTGNYGYTF TGTGCCAGCAGCCACAGTCCCGGGACAGGGAACTATGGCTACACCTTC
TRBD2 many TRBJ2-1 TRBV15 CATSRAARTRNNEQFF TGTGCCACCAGCAGAGCGGCCCGGACTAGAAACAATGAGCAGTTCTTC
TRBD2 many TRBJ2-4 TRBV2 CASSEFGLAGAKNIQYF TGTGCCAGCAGTGAATTCGGGCTAGCGGGAGCCAAAAACATTCAGTACTTC
TRBD2 few TRBJ2-3 TRBV20-1 CSAAPGLAGGPGRGGTQYF TGCAGTGCTGCCCCGGGACTAGCGGGAGGGCCTGGACGCGGGGGTACGCAGTATTTT
TRBD1 many TRBJ2-7 TRBV29-1 CSVEGPGQGYEQYF TGCAGCGTTGAAGGCCCGGGACAGGGCTACGAGCAGTACTTC
TRBD2 many TRBJ2-3 TRBV6-1 CASSLVSLAGGRGDTQYF TGTGCCAGCAGCCTAGTCTCACTAGCGGGAGGGCGGGGAGATACGCAGTATTTT
. many TRBJ2-2 TRBV6-1 CASSPNLGTGKNTGELFF TGTGCCAGCAGCCCCAACTTAGGAACAGGGAAAAACACCGGGGAGCTGTTTTTT